These 27 T cell receptor beta chains were all obtained from the same sample, sequenced in a study of identical twins. One entry per CDR3 protein results from TCRdb running MiXCR on the 5' RACE reads. The profile shows some 760,000 distinct CDR3 sequences, around a sixth of them singletons. This sample was also put to use in a study of T cells expressing NK-cell markers.

The sample was PBMCs. These receptors all stem from a woman aged 18-29 years in good health.

This rearrangement joins TRBV20-1 to TRBJ1-2; D remains unclear. The V gene lost 3 bases and the J gene lost 5 bases, with 10 bases spanning the gap. Looked up from germline, CDR1 is DFQATT and CDR2 is SNEGSKA (reference sequence). CDR3 length equals 12 residues. The CDR3 DNA reads TGCAGTGCTAGCGGGCAAGAGTATGGCTACACCTTC. Protein sequence: CSASGQEYGYTF.

This clonotype has only a few counts. This rearrangement joins TRBV5-1 to TRBJ2-2; D is possibly TRBD1 (5 bases). The CDR3 covers 16 residues. Between the trimmed V and J ends, which lost 4 bases and 0 bases, there was a span of 13 bases. The germline V gene has CDR1 SGHRS and CDR2 YFSETQ. CDR3 in amino acids: CASSPWVGANTGELFF. Here the CDR3 DNA reads TGCGCCAGCAGCCCCTGGGTAGGGGCGAACACCGGGGAGCTGTTTTTT.

This clonotype has just a few counts. V usage is TRBV3-1 and J usage is TRBJ2-2; D is perhaps TRBD1 (5 bases). CDR3 length: 16 residues. Germline CDR1 LGHDT, CDR2 YNNKEL (reference sequence). V lost 0 bases, J lost 5 bases, and 13 bases lay in between. In nucleotides, the CDR3 is TGTGCCAGCAGCCAAGAGCCGCAGGGAACGACCGGGGAGCTGTTTTTT. Translation: CASSQEPQGTTGELFF.

V gene TRBV29-1 combines with J gene TRBJ2-7; either TRBD1 or TRBD2 may fit D (5 bases each). Germline-derived CDR1 and CDR2 are SQVTM and ANQGSEA. This CDR3 comprises 13 residues. Trimming took off 1 base at V and 6 bases at J, with 13 bases between the two ends. The CDR3 DNA reads TGCAGCGTTGAAGGGGAAGCAGGGAGCGAGCAGTACTTC. Translating it yields CSVEGEAGSEQYF.

The J gene is TRBJ2-4, the V gene TRBV5-1; TRBD1 aligns across 8 bases. Germline loops: CDR1 SGHRS, CDR2 YFSETQ. The CDR3 length is 14 residues. Germline trimming cut 3 bases from V and 7 bases from J; bases unmatched to any gene: 6. DNA of the CDR3: TGCGCCAGCAGCTCCCCGGACAGGGTGAACATTCAGTACTTC. Translated: CASSSPDRVNIQYF.

This clonotype turned up a few times. The V and J genes are TRBV20-1 and TRBJ1-1; D is possibly TRBD1 (6 bases). The germline CDR1 and CDR2 sequences are DFQATT and SNEGSKA (reference sequence). The CDR3 runs 14 residues. CDR3 in amino acids: CSSIKQGRRTEAFF. In DNA, the CDR3 is TGCAGCTCTATTAAACAGGGAAGAAGGACTGAAGCTTTCTTT.

The V and J genes are TRBV5-6 and TRBJ2-1; D is perhaps TRBD2 (6 bases). The CDR3 sequence is 15 residues long. Trimming took 1 base from V and 4 from J, leaving 12 bases between them. The germline V gene encodes CDR1 SGHDT and CDR2 YYEEEE. The CDR3 bases are TGTGCCAGCAGCTTGTTCCAGGCGGGGTACAATGAGCAGTTCTTC. It specifies CASSLFQAGYNEQFF.

This clonotype was recorded a few times. The CDR3: CSVSGISDTQYF. The CDR3 DNA reads as TGCAGCGTTTCAGGGATTTCCGATACGCAGTATTTT. The V call is TRBV29-1, the J call TRBJ2-3; the D gene is possibly TRBD1 (5 bases). CDR3 length: 12 residues. Germline V gene lookup returns CDR1 SQVTM and CDR2 ANQGSEA. V lost 5 bases to trimming and J lost 6 bases, with 12 bases between them.

The genes are TRBV12-3 or TRBV12-4 and TRBJ2-1; D gene ambiguous. The CDR3 loop spans 15 amino acids. The V gene lost 2 bases and the J gene lost 9 bases, with 17 bases spanning the gap. In DNA, the CDR3 is TGTGCCAGCAGTTTAAATAGCATGGTGGGTGGTGAGCAGTTCTTC. Translated: CASSLNSMVGGEQFF.

This clonotype was seen at least ten times. The rearrangement links TRBV12-3 or TRBV12-4 to TRBJ1-1; D not resolved. V was trimmed by 4 bases and J by 1 base, leaving 10 bases between them. The CDR3 extends over 14 amino acids. Here the CDR3 reads CASSSGTQNTEAFF. The CDR3 DNA reads as TGTGCCAGCAGTTCTGGCACTCAGAACACTGAAGCTTTCTTT.

This clonotype came up a few times. The chain couples TRBV20-1 to TRBJ2-2, with D perhaps TRBD2 (5 bases). CDR1 and CDR2 (germline): DFQATT, SNEGSKA (reference sequence). The CDR3 is made up of 16 amino acids. V gave up 3 bases and J gave up 6 bases, with 20 bases separating them. The CDR3 spells CSASLPQSGSAGELFF. CDR3 DNA: TGCAGTGCTAGTCTCCCGCAGTCGGGGTCGGCCGGGGAGCTGTTTTTT.

In this sample, this clonotype turned up a few times. The rearrangement links TRBV20-1 to TRBJ2-3, with 10 positions matching TRBD1. The CDR3 length is 15 residues. The trim removed 2 bases at V and 11 bases at J, leaving 13 bases unmatched. CDR1 DFQATT and CDR2 SNEGSKA come from the germline V gene (reference sequence). The CDR3 bases are TGCAGTGCTAGAAAAACCGGGACAGGGGCCATTGAGCAGTATTTT. It yields the protein CSARKTGTGAIEQYF.

This clonotype was seen a few times. The chain employs TRBV18 and TRBJ2-7; no definite D call. Germline V lookup: CDR1 KGHSH, CDR2 LQKENI. The CDR3 consists of 14 residues. V lost 0 bases and J 1 base, leaving 7 bases between the germline ends. CDR3 protein: CASSPPSQSYEQYF. The CDR3 DNA is TGTGCCAGCTCACCACCTTCACAGTCCTACGAGCAGTACTTC.

This clonotype has a handful of counts. The chain uses TRBV12-3 or TRBV12-4 and TRBJ2-1; D may be TRBD1 or TRBD2 (6 bases each). With 6 bases removed from V and 8 bases from J, the gap between germline ends came to 20 bases. This CDR3 has 15 residues. CDR3 DNA: TGTGCCAGCAGCCGTACAGGGATAGCGGACGATGAGCAGTTCTTC. Residues: CASSRTGIADDEQFF.

This clonotype was detected only a few times. The V gene is TRBV5-1, the J gene TRBJ2-1, with 7 bases fitting TRBD2. This CDR3 spans 14 amino acids. V shed 4 bases, J shed 3 bases, and the junction held 4 bases outside the gene matches. CDR1 SGHRS and CDR2 YFSETQ come from the germline V gene. CDR3 amino acids: CASSSRDYYNEQFF. CDR3 in DNA: TGCGCCAGCAGCAGTCGGGACTACTACAATGAGCAGTTCTTC.

This clonotype was seen only a few times. The chain recombines TRBV10-1 with TRBJ2-3; D gene unclear. The length of the CDR3 is 14 residues. The V gene lost 4 bases and the J gene lost 4 bases, with 12 bases spanning the gap. CDR1 is WNHNN, CDR2 SYGVQD, per germline (reference sequence). In nucleotides, the CDR3 is TGCGCCAGCAGTGTCTCCCGTTTGGCAGATACGCAGTATTTT. Its translation: CASSVSRLADTQYF.

This clonotype showed up just a few times. The chain carries TRBV6-2 or TRBV6-3 and TRBJ2-1, with 7 positions matching TRBD2. The CDR3 spans 16 residues. Trimming took 6 bases from V and 3 from J; bases not matched to a gene: 11. Germline loops: CDR1 MNHEY, CDR2 SVGEGT. The CDR3 region is CASRKMRESFYNEQFF. CDR3 nucleotides: TGTGCCAGCAGGAAAATGCGGGAGAGCTTCTACAATGAGCAGTTCTTC.

The V and J genes are TRBV3-1 and TRBJ2-7; TRBD2 matches at 9 bases. V was pared by 8 bases and J by 2 bases, with 10 bases of the junction left unmatched. The CDR3 has 15 amino acids. Germline V CDR1 and CDR2: LGHDT, YNNKEL (reference sequence). CDR3 residues: CASAEGGRAAYEQYF. The CDR3 nucleotides read TGTGCCAGCGCCGAGGGCGGGAGGGCGGCCTACGAGCAGTACTTC.

This clonotype was picked up a small number of times. The chain couples TRBV6-1 to TRBJ1-2; unclear D gene. The V end was cut by 7 bases, the J end by 8 bases, with 17 bases between. Germline CDR1 and CDR2: MNHNS and SASEGT. The CDR3 totals 13 residues. As DNA, the CDR3 is TGTGCCAGCAACCAACGGGGAGCTGCGGGCTACACCTTC. Translating it yields CASNQRGAAGYTF.

This clonotype was seen many times. The rearrangement links TRBV12-3 or TRBV12-4 to TRBJ2-1, with 10 bases matching TRBD2. This CDR3 comprises 14 residues. V trimming: 7 bases; J trimming: 7 bases; junction bases outside the gene matches: 7. The CDR3 spells CASTTSGAENEQFF. The CDR3 bases are TGTGCCAGCACCACTAGCGGGGCTGAGAATGAGCAGTTCTTC.

This sequence joins TRBV12-3 or TRBV12-4 and TRBJ2-2, with 7 positions matching TRBD1. Losses at the gene ends were 6 bases for V and 4 bases for J; bases not matched to a gene: 5. The CDR3 is made up of 14 amino acids. As DNA, the CDR3 is TGTGCCAGCAGACCACAGGGGAGCACCGGGGAGCTGTTTTTT. Translated, it gives CASRPQGSTGELFF.

V is TRBV6-1 and J is TRBJ2-7, with TRBD2 as a possible D gene (6 bases). The germline gives CDR1 MNHNS, CDR2 SASEGT. The CDR3 consists of 14 residues. Trimming pared 6 bases from V and 0 bases from J, leaving 12 bases between. CDR3 nucleotide sequence: TGTGCCAGCAGGGGCGGGACTGACTCCTACGAGCAGTACTTC. It translates to CASRGGTDSYEQYF.

V usage is TRBV20-1 and J usage is TRBJ2-1; TRBD2 matches at 7 bases. V dropped 0 bases and J dropped 4; count of bases not matched to a gene: 12. Germline V gene data show CDR1 as DFQATT and CDR2 as SNEGSKA (reference sequence). The CDR3 length is 17 residues. The CDR3 DNA follows: TGCAGTGCTAGAGATATACCCAGAGCGGGGACTTACAATGAGCAGTTCTTC. Amino acids: CSARDIPRAGTYNEQFF.

The chain uses TRBV7-2 and TRBJ2-4; D possibly corresponds to TRBD2 (5 bases). This CDR3 is 13 amino acids long. Trimming removed 8 bases at V and 0 bases at J, with 8 bases between. Looked up from germline, CDR1 is SGHTA and CDR2 is FQGNSA. The CDR3 sequence is CASRGIAKNIQYF. The CDR3 nucleotides read TGTGCCAGCCGGGGAATAGCCAAAAACATTCAGTACTTC.

The chain links TRBV7-9 to TRBJ2-7; D may be TRBD1 or TRBD2 (6 bases each). In germline, CDR1 is SEHNR, CDR2 FQNEAQ (reference sequence). The ends were cut back, 4 bases at V and 3 bases at J, with 13 bases in the middle. This CDR3 has 14 amino acids. CDR3 loop: CASSSPGGDYEQYF. The DNA for the CDR3 is TGTGCCAGCAGCTCGCCCGGGGGCGACTACGAGCAGTACTTC.

The CDR3 loop reads CASSFGWDLNTEAFF. CDR3 sequence (DNA): TGCGCCAGCAGCTTCGGCTGGGATCTGAACACTGAAGCTTTCTTT. The chain employs TRBV5-1 and TRBJ1-1; unclear D gene. Trimming removed 2 bases at V and 0 bases at J, with 11 bases between. The germline V gene has CDR1 SGHRS and CDR2 YFSETQ. This CDR3 is built from 15 residues.

The genes are TRBV12-3 or TRBV12-4 and TRBJ2-6; tentative D call: TRBD2 (5 bases). This CDR3 comprises 15 residues. V gave up 6 bases and J gave up 2 bases, with 11 bases separating them. As DNA, the CDR3 is TGTGCCAGCAGACGGACTCTAACTGGGGCCAACGTCCTGACTTTC. Translation gives CASRRTLTGANVLTF.